The entry below describes one T cell receptor beta chain. As yet, its antigen is unknown. This CDR3 is also generated by other DNA sequences in the sample. The sample comes from a study of cytomegalovirus exposure and HLA in healthy donors. The study, taken as a whole, reports: When analyzed later, a missense DCLRE1C variant was found to be linked to TCR beta V- and J-gene trimming. Available immune exposure information covered CMV serostatus only. Across donors, most TCRs were seen rarely, yet some public ones were widespread.

Use of 60 Vbeta and 13 Jbeta primers characterized the PCR. Clones were read by immunoSEQ multiplex PCR, and TCRdb kept only the in-frame ones, dropping some. The sample holds some 190,000 clones; 82% are singletons and the top ten take 1.5%. This CDR3 has 16 amino acids. CDR1 is MNHEY, CDR2 SMNVEV, per germline (reference sequence). Germline trimming cut 5 bases from V and 4 bases from J; bases unmatched to any gene: 9. The sequenced material came from PBMCs. The receptor was derived from a man aged 40-55 years in good health and CMV-seronegative. The V call is TRBV27, the J call TRBJ1-5; 9 positions agree with TRBD1. CDR3 bases: TGTGCCAGCAGTCTGCGGGGGACAGGGAGGAATCAGCCCCAGCATTTT. This gives the protein CASSLRGTGRNQPQHF.